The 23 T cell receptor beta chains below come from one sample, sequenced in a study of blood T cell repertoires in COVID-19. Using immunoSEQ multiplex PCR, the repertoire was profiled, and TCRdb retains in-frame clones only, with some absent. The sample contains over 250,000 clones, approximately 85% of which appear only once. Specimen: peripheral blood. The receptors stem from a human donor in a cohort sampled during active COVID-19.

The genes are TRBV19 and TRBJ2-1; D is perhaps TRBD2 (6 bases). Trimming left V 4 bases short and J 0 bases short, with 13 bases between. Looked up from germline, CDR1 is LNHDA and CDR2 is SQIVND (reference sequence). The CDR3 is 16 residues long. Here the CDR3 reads CASSSRDSNSYNEQFF. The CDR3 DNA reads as TGTGCCAGTAGTAGCCGGGACTCAAACTCCTACAATGAGCAGTTCTTC.

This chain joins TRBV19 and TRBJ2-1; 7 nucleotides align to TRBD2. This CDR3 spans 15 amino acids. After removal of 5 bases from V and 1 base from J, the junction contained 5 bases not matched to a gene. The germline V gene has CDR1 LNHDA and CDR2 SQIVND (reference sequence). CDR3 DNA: TGTGCCAGTAGTGTTGGACTAGGTTCCTACAATGAGCAGTTCTTC. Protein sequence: CASSVGLGSYNEQFF.

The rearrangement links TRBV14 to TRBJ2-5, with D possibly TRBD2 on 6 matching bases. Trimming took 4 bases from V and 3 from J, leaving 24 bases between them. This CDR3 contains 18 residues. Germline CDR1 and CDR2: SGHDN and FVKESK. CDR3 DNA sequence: TGTGCCAGCAGCCCCGGCGGGCTAGCGAGGGGCCTCAAAGAGACCCAGTACTTC. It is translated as CASSPGGLARGLKETQYF.

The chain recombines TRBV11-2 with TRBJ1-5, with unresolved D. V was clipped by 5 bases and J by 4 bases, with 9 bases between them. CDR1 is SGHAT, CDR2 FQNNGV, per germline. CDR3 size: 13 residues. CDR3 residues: CASSRNMNQPQHF. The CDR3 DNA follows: TGTGCCAGCAGCCGAAACATGAATCAGCCCCAGCATTTT.

The CDR3 DNA follows: TGCAGCGCCCGTGAGGGCAATCAGCCCCAGCATTTT. Protein: CSAREGNQPQHF. The chain links TRBV29-1 to TRBJ1-5; D not certain. The germline V gene encodes CDR1 SQVTM and CDR2 ANQGSEA. The V end lost 7 bases, the J end lost 2 bases, and 9 bases lay between the germline ends. The CDR3 is 12 amino acids.

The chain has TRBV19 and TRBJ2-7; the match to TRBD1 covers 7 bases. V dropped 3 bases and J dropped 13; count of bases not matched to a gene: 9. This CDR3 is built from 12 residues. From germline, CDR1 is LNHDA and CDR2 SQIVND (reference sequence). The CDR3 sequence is CASSIREGQRYF. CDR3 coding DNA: TGTGCCAGTAGTATCCGAGAGGGACAGAGATACTTC.

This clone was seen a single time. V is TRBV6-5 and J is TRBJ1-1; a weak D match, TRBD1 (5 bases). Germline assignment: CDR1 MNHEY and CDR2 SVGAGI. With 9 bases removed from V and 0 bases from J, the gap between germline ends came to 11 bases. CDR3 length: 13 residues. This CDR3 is CASSQGMNTEAFF. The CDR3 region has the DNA TGTGCCAGTAGTCAGGGTATGAACACTGAAGCTTTCTTT.

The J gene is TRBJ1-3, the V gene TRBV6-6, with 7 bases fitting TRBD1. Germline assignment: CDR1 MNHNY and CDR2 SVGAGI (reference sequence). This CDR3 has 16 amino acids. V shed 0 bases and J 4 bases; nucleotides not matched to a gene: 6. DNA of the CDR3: TGTGCCAGCAGTTACTCGGAGGGGGCGCAAGGAAACACCATATATTTT. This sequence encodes CASSYSEGAQGNTIYF.

CDR3 amino acids: CASSLTYTNTEAFF. DNA of the CDR3: TGTGCCAGCAGTCTGACTTACACGAACACTGAAGCTTTCTTT. This chain joins TRBV6-5 and TRBJ1-1; the D is unclear. V lost 5 bases to trimming and J lost 1 base, with 11 bases between them. Germline V lookup: CDR1 MNHEY, CDR2 SVGAGI. CDR3 length: 14 amino acids.

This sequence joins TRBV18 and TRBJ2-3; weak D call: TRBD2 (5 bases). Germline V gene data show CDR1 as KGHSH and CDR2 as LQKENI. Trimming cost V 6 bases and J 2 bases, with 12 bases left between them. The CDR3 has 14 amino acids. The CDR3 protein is CASSILDYTDTQYF. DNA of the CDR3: TGTGCCAGCTCCATCCTAGACTACACAGATACGCAGTATTTT.

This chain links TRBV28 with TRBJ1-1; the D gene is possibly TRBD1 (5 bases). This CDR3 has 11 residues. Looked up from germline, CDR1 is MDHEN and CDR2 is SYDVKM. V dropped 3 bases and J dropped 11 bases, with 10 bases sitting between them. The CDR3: CASSLGQEAFF. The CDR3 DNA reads TGTGCCAGCAGTTTGGGGCAGGAGGCTTTCTTT.

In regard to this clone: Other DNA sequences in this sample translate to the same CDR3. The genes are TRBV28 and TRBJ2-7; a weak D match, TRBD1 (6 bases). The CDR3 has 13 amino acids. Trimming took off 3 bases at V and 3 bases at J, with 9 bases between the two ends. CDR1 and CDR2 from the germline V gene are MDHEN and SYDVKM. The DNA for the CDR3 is TGTGCCAGCAGTTTTAGGGGGAGCTACGAGCAGTACTTC. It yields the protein CASSFRGSYEQYF.

CDR3: CASGTGGAQYGYTF. CDR3 nucleotide sequence: TGTGCCAGCGGGACGGGCGGGGCGCAGTATGGCTACACCTTC. V usage is TRBV9 and J usage is TRBJ1-2, with a weak D call TRBD1 (5 bases). Between the trimmed V and J ends, which lost 7 bases and 5 bases, there was a span of 18 bases. CDR3 length: 14 residues. Germline V lookup: CDR1 SGDLS, CDR2 YYNGEE.

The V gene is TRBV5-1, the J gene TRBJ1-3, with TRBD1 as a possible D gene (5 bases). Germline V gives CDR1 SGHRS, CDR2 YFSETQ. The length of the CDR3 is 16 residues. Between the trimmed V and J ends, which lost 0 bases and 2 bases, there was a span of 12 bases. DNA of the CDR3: TGCGCCAGCAGCTTGGAAACAGGCGCCACTGGAAACACCATATATTTT. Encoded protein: CASSLETGATGNTIYF. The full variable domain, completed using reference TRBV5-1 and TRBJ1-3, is KAGVTQTPRYLIKTRGQQVTLSCSPISGHRSVSWYQQTPGQGLQFLFEYFSETQRNKGNFPGRFSGRQFSNSRSEMNVSTLELGDSALYLCASSLETGATGNTIYFGEGSWLTVV.

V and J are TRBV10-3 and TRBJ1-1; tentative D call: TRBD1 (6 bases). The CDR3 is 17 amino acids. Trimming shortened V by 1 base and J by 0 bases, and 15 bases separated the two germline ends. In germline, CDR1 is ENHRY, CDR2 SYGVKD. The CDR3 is CAISEFAGDTMNTEAFF. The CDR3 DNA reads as TGTGCCATCAGTGAGTTCGCAGGGGACACTATGAACACTGAAGCTTTCTTT.

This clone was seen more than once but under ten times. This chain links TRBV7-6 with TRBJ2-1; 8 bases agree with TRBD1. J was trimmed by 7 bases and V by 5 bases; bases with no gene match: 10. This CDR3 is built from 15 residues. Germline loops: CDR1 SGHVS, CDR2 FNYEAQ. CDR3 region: CASSKTGQVINEQFF. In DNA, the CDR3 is TGTGCCAGCAGCAAAACGGGACAGGTGATTAATGAGCAGTTCTTC.

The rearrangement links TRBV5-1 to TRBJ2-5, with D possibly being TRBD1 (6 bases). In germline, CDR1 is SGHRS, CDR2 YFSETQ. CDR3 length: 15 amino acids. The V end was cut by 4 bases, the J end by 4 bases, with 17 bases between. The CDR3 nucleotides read TGCGCCAGCAGCCTCGGGCAGGGGAGAAGAGAGACCCAGTACTTC. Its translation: CASSLGQGRRETQYF.

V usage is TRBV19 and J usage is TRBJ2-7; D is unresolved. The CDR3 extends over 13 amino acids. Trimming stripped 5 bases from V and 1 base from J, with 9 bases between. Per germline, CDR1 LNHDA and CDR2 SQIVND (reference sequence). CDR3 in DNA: TGTGCCAGTAGTTCCCAGGTTTCCTACGAGCAGTACTTC. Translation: CASSSQVSYEQYF.

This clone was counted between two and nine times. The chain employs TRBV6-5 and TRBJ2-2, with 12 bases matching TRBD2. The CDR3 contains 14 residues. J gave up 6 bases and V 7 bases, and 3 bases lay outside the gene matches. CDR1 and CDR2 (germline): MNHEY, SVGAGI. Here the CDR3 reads CASKASGRAGELFF. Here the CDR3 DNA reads TGTGCCAGCAAGGCTAGCGGGAGGGCCGGGGAGCTGTTTTTT.

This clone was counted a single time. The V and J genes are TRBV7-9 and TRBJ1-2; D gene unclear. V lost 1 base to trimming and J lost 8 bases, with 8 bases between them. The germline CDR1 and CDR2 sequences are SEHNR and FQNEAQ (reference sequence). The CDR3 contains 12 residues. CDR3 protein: CASSLEAGGYTF. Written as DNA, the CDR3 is TGTGCCAGCAGCTTAGAAGCCGGGGGCTACACCTTC.

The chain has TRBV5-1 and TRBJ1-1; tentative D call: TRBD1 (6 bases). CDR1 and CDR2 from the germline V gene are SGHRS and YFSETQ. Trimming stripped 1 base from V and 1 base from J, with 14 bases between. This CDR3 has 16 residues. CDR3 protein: CASSLLSGQTNTEAFF. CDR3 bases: TGCGCCAGCAGCTTGCTGTCGGGACAAACGAACACTGAAGCTTTCTTT.

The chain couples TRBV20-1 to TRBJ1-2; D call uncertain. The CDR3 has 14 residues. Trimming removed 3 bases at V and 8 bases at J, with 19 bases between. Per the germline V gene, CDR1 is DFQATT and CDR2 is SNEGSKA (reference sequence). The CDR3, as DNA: TGCAGTGCTAGTACATTGGCAGGCTGGGAGGGCTACACCTTC. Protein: CSASTLAGWEGYTF.

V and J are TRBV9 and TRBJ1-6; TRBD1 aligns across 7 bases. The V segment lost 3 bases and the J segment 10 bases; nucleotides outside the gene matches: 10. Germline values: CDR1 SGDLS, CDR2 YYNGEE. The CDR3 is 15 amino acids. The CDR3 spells CASSAVAGGLSPLHF. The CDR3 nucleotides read TGTGCCAGCAGCGCCGTCGCAGGGGGTTTGTCACCCCTCCACTTT.